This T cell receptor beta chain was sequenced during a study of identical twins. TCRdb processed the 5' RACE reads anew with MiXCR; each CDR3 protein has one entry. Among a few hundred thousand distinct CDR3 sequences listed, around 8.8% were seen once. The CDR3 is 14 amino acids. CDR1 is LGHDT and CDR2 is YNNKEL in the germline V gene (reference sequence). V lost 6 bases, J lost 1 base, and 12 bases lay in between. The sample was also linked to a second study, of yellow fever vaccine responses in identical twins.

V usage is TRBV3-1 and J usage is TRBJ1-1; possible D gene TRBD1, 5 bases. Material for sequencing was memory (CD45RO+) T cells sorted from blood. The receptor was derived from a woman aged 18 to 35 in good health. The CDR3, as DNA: TGTGCCAGCAGGGGGGAAAGGGCGAACACTGAAGCTTTCTTT. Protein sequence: CASRGERANTEAFF.